The present entry profiles one T cell receptor beta chain with its context. There are many counts of this clonotype. It lacks a known antigen. Per-base quality was not reported, and no clone a single base away is much larger than it. CDR1 and CDR2, looked up from the germline V gene, are MNHEY and SVGEGT. The CDR3 goes from the cysteine to the phenylalanine over 13 residues. Just CDR3 DNA is preserved here, 39 bases in frame from base 1. Trimming costs V 4 bases and J 2 bases, and their ends lie 8 bases apart. Hyperthyroidism was defined as stable when no progression to ophthalmopathy occurred within 18 months of follow-up. Hyperthyroidism patients were newly diagnosed, with disease duration under 2 months, and aged 18 to 65 years. Patients with other autoimmune diseases, uncontrolled infections, pregnancy or lactation were excluded. Diagnosis was based on clinical symptoms, serum thyroxine, TRAb, thyroid ultrasound and orbital computed tomography. Ficoll-Paque density gradient centrifugation was used to isolate PBMCs from around 9.1 ml of fresh peripheral blood. Total RNA was extracted with Trizol reagent and quality-checked on an Agilent 2100 Bioanalyzer.

The data originate from a study of Graves' ophthalmopathy and Graves' hyperthyroidism listed by TCRdb under 2018. Looking at the study overall: Peripheral blood was collected at initial diagnosis, prior to any treatment. The study used TCR beta repertoire signatures to distinguish Graves' ophthalmopathy from Graves' hyperthyroidism and to predict progression to ophthalmopathy. In total, over 130 blood samples were TCR-sequenced: roughly 45 ophthalmopathy, some 75 hyperthyroidism and about 17 hyperthyroidism-to-ophthalmopathy patients. To explore V-J signatures that separate ophthalmopathy from hyperthyroidism, a discovery set of about a hundred patients was enrolled, consisting of 43 with ophthalmopathy and around 60 with stable hyperthyroidism. For independent validation, a separate cohort was made up of some 19 hyperthyroidism patients plus 17 patients who later progressed from hyperthyroidism to ophthalmopathy. In five to seven hyperthyroidism patients, the T-cell repertoire of thyroid tissue was compared with the T-cell repertoire of blood. Following sampling, methimazole starting at 30 mg daily was administered to hyperthyroidism patients, and high-dose intravenous methylprednisolone was administered to ophthalmopathy patients. The 90 to 100 discovery patients were randomly divided into training and test sets at a 7:3 ratio.

Broader findings and caveats from the paper: Most expanded thyroid clonotypes with a frequency above 0.001 also appeared in blood, which suggests that blood repertoires may reflect the immune response in the thyroid. In validation, the model predicted ophthalmopathy progression with roughly 68% sensitivity and 72.22% specificity; some 13 predicted patients were CT-confirmed with GO in a median of approximately six months. Sample size was not statistically predetermined, and group allocation was not concealed from the investigators. The 13-signature model separated ophthalmopathy from stable hyperthyroidism with around 90% sensitivity and approximately 83% specificity in cross-validation, and 80%/75% in the test set.

For repertoire sequencing, TCR beta CDR3 regions were amplified from RNA transcripts. HTBI primers and the Qiagen OneStep RT-PCR kit were used in a first-round RT-PCR, which was followed by a second-round multiplex PCR, size selection and purification. Libraries were sequenced on an Illumina HiSeq2000 using paired-end 100 bp reads. For the original study's pipeline: Reads were processed with SOAPnuke, discarding reads with adapters, uncalled bases, mean Phred below 15, or no exact constant-primer or identifier match. COPE v1.2.5 was used to merge high-quality paired reads. Each unique nucleotide sequence was defined as a clonotype, and clonotypes were aligned to IMGT TRB V, D and J references with MiTCR v1.1. The analysis was limited to V-J combinations with a frequency above 0.0001, which together covered about 99% of repertoires. A TCR clonal expansion and chaos score per V-J combination was defined as the ratio of F50 clonal expansion to chaos observed in the TCRdist matrix. Welch's t-statistics and random forest were used to reduce features to about 14 V-J combinations, which were fed into a naive Bayes classifier. The Morisita-Horn index was used to measure how similar the thyroid and blood repertoires were. The public sequencing data were trimmed at Q25 with fastp and processed into clonotypes with MiXCR by TCRdb, which kept only in-frame beta chains. Each CDR3 protein gets just one entry, which takes the most common genes and DNA from the rows behind it. The V and J calls and clone size come from TCRdb's table, not from the authors' own analysis. The table for this sample lists hundreds of thousands of distinct CDR3 sequences; just over 15% of them were counted only once. Roughly 7% of the sample is held by the ten biggest clonotypes.

The sample was peripheral blood. The receptor comes from a woman in her late teens or twenties with stable Graves' hyperthyroidism. Donor details come from another sample of the same person, matched by shared clones. Recombination linked TRBV6-2 or TRBV6-3 to TRBJ1-2, with TRBD1 tentatively as D gene (5 bases match). The CDR3 corresponds to CASSFDRNYGYTF. The DNA is as follows: TGTGCCAGCAGTTTCGACAGAAACTATGGCTACACCTTC.